The 4 T cell receptor beta chains in this list originate from one sample, sequenced in a study of regulatory T cells in long-lasting Graves disease. Construction of TCR beta libraries relied on iRepertoire HTBI primers and on Arm-PCR targeting CDR3 regions. TCRdb analysed the multiplex PCR reads with MiXCR anew, one entry per CDR3 protein. The sample holds a few hundred thousand distinct CDR3 sequences, 12% seen once. Specified time point: newly diagnosed GD, antithyroid drugs for less than 3 months. RNA from PBMCs was the source of the TCR library. These records were also assigned to another study, of T cells in Graves' hyperthyroidism and ophthalmopathy.

Specimen: peripheral blood mononuclear cells (PBMCs), collected at new diagnosis, from a patient treated with antithyroid drugs. These receptors originate from a woman aged 18-30 years with Graves disease.

The chain employs TRBV18 and TRBJ2-2; D gene uncertain. The V and J ends lost 3 bases and 0 bases respectively, with 11 bases between them. Germline CDR1 is KGHSH and CDR2 is LQKENI. CDR3 size: 16 residues. CDR3 loop: CASSPDTPSNTGELFF. The DNA of the CDR3 is TGTGCCAGCTCACCCGACACCCCCTCGAACACCGGGGAGCTGTTTTTT.

There are many counts of this clonotype. V usage is TRBV15 and J usage is TRBJ2-3, with TRBD2 matching 14 bases. From germline, CDR1 is LNHNV and CDR2 YYDKDF (reference sequence). The CDR3 runs 16 residues. V lost 5 bases and J lost 3; bases outside the gene matches: 4. This CDR3 is CATSSRLAGGTDTQYF. The CDR3 DNA reads TGTGCCACCAGCTCCCGACTAGCGGGGGGGACAGATACGCAGTATTTT.

This clonotype came up many times. V is TRBV7-3 and J is TRBJ1-2, with D hard to call. Germline V gene sequence: CDR1 SGHTA, CDR2 FQGTGA. The CDR3 runs 13 residues. V gave up 0 bases and J gave up 5 bases, with 7 bases separating them. The DNA of the CDR3 is TGTGCCAGCAGCTTAACTGGGGATTATGGCTACACCTTC. Its translation is CASSLTGDYGYTF. Variable domain in full (rest from reference TRBV7-3 and TRBJ1-2): GAGVSQTPSNKVTEKGKYVELRCDPISGHTALYWYRQSLGQGPEFLIYFQGTGAADDSGLPNDRFFAVRPEGSVSTLKIQRTERGDSAVYLCASSLTGDYGYTFGSGTRLTVV.

Many counts were recorded for this clonotype. This chain joins TRBV6-5 and TRBJ1-5; TRBD1 might be the D (5 bases). This CDR3 has 16 residues. V was shortened by 1 base and J by 2 bases, with 12 bases between the two germline ends. Germline V lookup: CDR1 MNHEY, CDR2 SVGAGI. The CDR3 loop reads CASSYFGGYRNQPQHF. The CDR3 coding sequence is TGTGCCAGCAGTTACTTCGGGGGATATCGCAATCAGCCCCAGCATTTT.